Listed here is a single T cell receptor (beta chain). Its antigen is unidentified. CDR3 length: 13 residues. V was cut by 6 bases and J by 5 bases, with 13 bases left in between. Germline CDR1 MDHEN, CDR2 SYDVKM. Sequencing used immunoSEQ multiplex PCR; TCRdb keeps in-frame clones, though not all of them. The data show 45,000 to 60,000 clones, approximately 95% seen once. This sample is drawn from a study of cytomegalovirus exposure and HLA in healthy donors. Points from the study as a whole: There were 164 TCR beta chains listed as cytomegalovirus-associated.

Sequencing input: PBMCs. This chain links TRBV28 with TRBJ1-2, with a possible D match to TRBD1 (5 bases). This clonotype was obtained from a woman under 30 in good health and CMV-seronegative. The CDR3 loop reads CASSAGGFYGYTF. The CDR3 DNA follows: TGTGCCAGCAGCGCGGGGGGATTTTATGGCTACACCTTC.